This T cell receptor beta chain is from a study of metastatic and nonmetastatic thyroid tumors (dated by TCRdb to 2020 to 2021). Background for the entire study: Repertoires from peripheral blood and from tumor or nodule tissue samples of malignant and benign thyroid patients were compared. The paper as a whole reports these results and caveats: In both blood and tumor samples, malignant tumors were reported to have significantly higher TCR beta diversity than benign nodules.

Library generation was performed with PCR. The sequencing machine was an Illumina HiSeq 4000. High-throughput sequencing was used to profile the TCR beta-chain CDR3 region of each patient. On the study's bioinformatics: A classifier to discriminate distant-metastatic papillary thyroid cancer patients was built from CDR3 differences across clinicopathological groups. The Shannon index was used to measure repertoire diversity, and the Morisita-Horn index was used to measure how similar tumor and blood repertoires were. The raw public reads went through TCRdb reprocessing: fastp at Q25, MiXCR clone calling, in-frame beta chains kept. The V and J calls here are based on TCRdb, not the publication. The sample table shows about 48,000 clones, and over 20% are seen once. The ten largest clones add up to over 3% of the sample. The cysteine opens and the phenylalanine closes a CDR3 of 14 amino acids. Only the CDR3 portion is preserved as DNA: 42 bases, with reading frame beginning at the first base. Relative to germline, V is missing 2 bases and J is missing 4 bases, with 0 bases of the junction outside any gene match. Based on the germline V gene (reference sequence), the CDR1 and CDR2 sequences are SGHAT and FQDESV.

Before undergoing thyroid surgery, none of the patients had been given any kind of treatment. Using T-cell receptor beta sequencing, the study looked back at clinical samples from patients collected from the early 2010s to the late 2010s. This clone showed up many times. No antigen is known for it. No base quality information exists; no much larger clone differs at one position. The sequenced sample consisted of blood. The V and J segments used are TRBV11-1 and TRBJ2-7; 12 bases in between match TRBD2. The receptor comes from a male donor with papillary thyroid cancer or a benign thyroid nodule (not recorded which). Some clones in this sample may be carry-over from other donors' samples. The CDR3 in this case is CASSLLAGGYEQYF. The DNA sequence follows: TGTGCCAGCAGCTTACTAGCGGGAGGGTACGAGCAGTACTTC.